Presented here are 14 T cell receptor beta chains from one specimen sequenced in a study of blood T cell repertoires in COVID-19. Here immunoSEQ multiplex PCR was the method, and the copy in TCRdb shows in-frame clones only, minus some. In the table there are about 210,000 clones, roughly 90% of which are singletons. The sequencing input was peripheral blood. The receptors originated from a man between 65 and 85 years old with acute or convalescent COVID-19.

On this clone: This CDR3 is also generated by other DNA sequences in the sample. The chain joins TRBV5-1 to TRBJ2-5, with 9 bases lining up with TRBD1. From germline, CDR1 is SGHRS and CDR2 YFSETQ. Germline trimming cut 4 bases from V and 3 bases from J; bases unmatched to any gene: 4. The CDR3 is 14 residues long. Written as DNA, the CDR3 is TGCGCCAGCAGCCTTGGACAGGGGAAAGAGACCCAGTACTTC. Protein: CASSLGQGKETQYF.

The chain joins TRBV28 to TRBJ2-3; D perhaps matches TRBD2 (6 bases). The V and J ends lost 5 bases and 0 bases respectively, with 12 bases between them. The CDR3 loop spans 15 amino acids. Germline lookup yields CDR1 MDHEN and CDR2 SYDVKM. The CDR3 bases are TGTGCCAGCAGTCACCGCCGGGGGAGCACAGATACGCAGTATTTT. Its protein product is CASSHRRGSTDTQYF.

The chain employs TRBV7-6 and TRBJ2-5, with D perhaps matching TRBD1 (6 bases). The CDR3 is 16 residues long. V lost 1 base to trimming and J lost 1 base, with 13 bases between them. Germline values: CDR1 SGHVS, CDR2 FNYEAQ. CDR3 sequence: CASSLVRSRGQETQYF. The CDR3 coding sequence is TGTGCCAGCAGCTTAGTTAGGTCCAGGGGCCAAGAGACCCAGTACTTC.

This chain uses TRBV3-1 (or the pseudogene TRBV3-2) with TRBJ1-4; a weak D match, TRBD1 (5 bases). Germline V gene data show CDR1 as LGHDT and CDR2 as YNNKEL (reference sequence). The V end was cut by 1 base, the J end by 13 bases, with 10 bases between. The CDR3 sequence is 12 residues long. The CDR3 is CASSQVGEVLFF. CDR3 sequence (DNA): TGTGCCAGCAGCCAAGTAGGGGAGGTACTGTTTTTT.

This clone was detected once. This chain connects TRBV6-5 to TRBJ2-7; TRBD1 agrees at 10 bases. Per the germline V gene, CDR1 is MNHEY and CDR2 is SVGAGI. The V and J ends lost 6 bases and 4 bases, in that order; junction bases with no gene match: 6. This CDR3 has 14 residues. Here the CDR3 DNA reads TGTGCCAGCAGGGACAGGGGGAGAAGTTACGAGCAGTACTTC. It is translated as CASRDRGRSYEQYF.

This clone was observed a few times. The V call is TRBV11-2, the J call TRBJ2-4, with D possibly TRBD2 on 5 matching bases. Germline V gene data show CDR1 as SGHAT and CDR2 as FQNNGV. V gave up 1 base and J gave up 0 bases, with 10 bases separating them. The length of the CDR3 is 16 residues. This CDR3 is CASSLVGVLAKNIQYF. CDR3 bases: TGTGCCAGCAGCTTAGTCGGGGTTTTAGCCAAAAACATTCAGTACTTC.

This clone has just a few counts. This chain connects TRBV7-2 to TRBJ2-1; a possible D gene is TRBD2 (5 bases). The germline V gene has CDR1 SGHTA and CDR2 FQGNSA. The V end was cut by 3 bases, the J end by 7 bases, with 13 bases between. The length of the CDR3 is 14 residues. The CDR3 protein is CASSLSYGENEQFF. Here the CDR3 DNA reads TGTGCCAGCAGCTTGAGCTATGGGGAGAATGAGCAGTTCTTC.

This clone was picked up a small number of times. V is TRBV5-5 and J is TRBJ2-2; possible D gene TRBD1, 6 bases. V lost 4 bases to trimming and J lost 4 bases, with 11 bases between them. Germline V lookup: CDR1 SGHKS, CDR2 YYEKEE (reference sequence). The CDR3 length is 14 residues. CDR3 nucleotides: TGTGCCAGCAGCACCGGACAGTTCACCGGGGAGCTGTTTTTT. This gives the protein CASSTGQFTGELFF.

The J gene is TRBJ2-5, the V gene TRBV10-3; 9 nucleotides align to TRBD2. The V gene's germline CDR1 is ENHRY and CDR2 SYGVKD. J gave up 2 bases and V 4 bases, and 5 bases lay outside the gene matches. This CDR3 is built from 15 residues. CDR3 region: CAISGGGRGQETQYF. CDR3 DNA: TGTGCCATCAGTGGAGGCGGGAGGGGGCAAGAGACCCAGTACTTC.

The chain couples TRBV5-1 to TRBJ2-3, with TRBD2 identical over 9 bases. After removal of 0 bases from V and 4 bases from J, the junction contained 6 bases not matched to a gene. The germline gives CDR1 SGHRS, CDR2 YFSETQ. There are 16 residues in the CDR3. CDR3 DNA: TGCGCCAGCAGCTTGGCGGGCGGGAGGGCCGCAGATACGCAGTATTTT. Protein sequence: CASSLAGGRAADTQYF.

This clone was recorded a few times. The chain joins TRBV2 to TRBJ1-5, with 9 bases identical to TRBD1. Germline-derived CDR1 and CDR2 are SNHLY and FYNNEI. CDR3 length: 14 residues. The V and J ends lost 7 bases and 4 bases, in that order; junction bases with no gene match: 5. The CDR3 reads CASITDRGNQPQHF. The CDR3 DNA sequence: TGTGCCAGCATCACGGACAGGGGAAATCAGCCCCAGCATTTT.

This clone showed up many times. The rearrangement uses TRBV7-9 and TRBJ2-1; TRBD2 aligns across 11 bases. CDR1 is SEHNR, CDR2 FQNEAQ, per germline (reference sequence). The CDR3 has 18 amino acids. The junction had 14 bases not matched to a gene; V was cut back by 4 bases and J by 6 bases. This chain's CDR3 is CASSSRGALAGGGNEQFF. The CDR3 DNA reads as TGTGCCAGCAGCTCCAGGGGGGCGCTAGCGGGAGGCGGCAATGAGCAGTTCTTC.

This chain links TRBV9 with TRBJ2-1; 10 nucleotides align to TRBD1. Germline CDR1 is SGDLS and CDR2 is YYNGEE. The CDR3 is 14 amino acids. V gave up 4 bases and J gave up 7 bases; unmatched junction bases: 5. DNA for the CDR3: TGTGCCAGCAGCCCACGACAGGGGGCTAATGAGCAGTTCTTC. This sequence encodes CASSPRQGANEQFF.

The V call is TRBV28, the J call TRBJ2-3; 12 bases are a match to TRBD2. Trimming removed 3 bases from V and 2 bases from J; junction bases left unmatched: 9. Germline CDR1 MDHEN, CDR2 SYDVKM. CDR3 size: 18 residues. In DNA form, the CDR3 reads TGTGCCAGCAGTTTGAGTCTAGCGGGAGGGCCTGTCACAGATACGCAGTATTTT. It yields the protein CASSLSLAGGPVTDTQYF.